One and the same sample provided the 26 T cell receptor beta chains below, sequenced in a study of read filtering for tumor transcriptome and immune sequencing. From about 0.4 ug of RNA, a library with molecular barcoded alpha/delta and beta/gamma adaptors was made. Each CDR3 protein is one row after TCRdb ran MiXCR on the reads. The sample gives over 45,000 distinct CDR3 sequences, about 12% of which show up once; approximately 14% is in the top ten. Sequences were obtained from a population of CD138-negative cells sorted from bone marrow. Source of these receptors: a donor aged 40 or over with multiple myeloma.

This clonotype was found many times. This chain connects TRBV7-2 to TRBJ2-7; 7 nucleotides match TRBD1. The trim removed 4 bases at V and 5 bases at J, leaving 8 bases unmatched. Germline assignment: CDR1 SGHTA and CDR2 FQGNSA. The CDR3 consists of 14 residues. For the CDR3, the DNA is TGTGCCAGCAGCTCCAGACAGGGAAGGGACGAGCAGTACTTC. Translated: CASSSRQGRDEQYF.

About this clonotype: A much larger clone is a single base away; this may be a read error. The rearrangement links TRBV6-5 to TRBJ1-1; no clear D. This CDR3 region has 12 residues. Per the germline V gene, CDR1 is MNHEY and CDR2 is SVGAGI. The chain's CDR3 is CTSRQIDTEAFF. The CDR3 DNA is TGTACCAGCAGACAAATAGACACTGAAGCTTTCTTT.

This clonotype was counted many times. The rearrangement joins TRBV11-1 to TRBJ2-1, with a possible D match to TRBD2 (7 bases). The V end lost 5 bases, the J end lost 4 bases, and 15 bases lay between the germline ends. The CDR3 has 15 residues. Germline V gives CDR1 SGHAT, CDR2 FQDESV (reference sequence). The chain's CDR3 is CASSRGLAVYNEQFF. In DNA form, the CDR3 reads TGTGCCAGCAGCCGGGGGCTAGCGGTGTACAATGAGCAGTTCTTC. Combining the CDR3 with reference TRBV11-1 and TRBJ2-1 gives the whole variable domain EAEVAQSPRYKITEKSQAVAFWCDPISGHATLYWYRQILGQGPELLVQFQDESVVDDSQLPKDRFSAERLKGVDSTLKIQPAELGDSAMYLCASSRGLAVYNEQFFGPGTRLTVL.

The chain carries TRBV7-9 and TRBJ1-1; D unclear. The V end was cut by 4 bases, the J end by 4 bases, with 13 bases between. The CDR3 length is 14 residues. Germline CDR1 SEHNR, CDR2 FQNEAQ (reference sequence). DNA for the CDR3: TGTGCCAGCAGCTCCCCCAATACGAGCACTGAAGCTTTCTTT. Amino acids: CASSSPNTSTEAFF.

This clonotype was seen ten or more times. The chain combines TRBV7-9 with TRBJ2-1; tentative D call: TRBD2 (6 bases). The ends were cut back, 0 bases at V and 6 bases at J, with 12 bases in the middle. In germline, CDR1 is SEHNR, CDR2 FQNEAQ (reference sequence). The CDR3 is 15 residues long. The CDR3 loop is CASSLAGGPGNEQFF. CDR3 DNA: TGTGCCAGCAGCTTAGCCGGAGGGCCAGGCAATGAGCAGTTCTTC.

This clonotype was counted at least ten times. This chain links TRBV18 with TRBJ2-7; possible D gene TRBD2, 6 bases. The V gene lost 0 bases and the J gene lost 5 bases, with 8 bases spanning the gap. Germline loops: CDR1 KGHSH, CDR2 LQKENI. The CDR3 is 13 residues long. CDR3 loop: CASSPPWGDEQYF. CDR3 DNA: TGTGCCAGCTCACCACCGTGGGGGGACGAGCAGTACTTC.

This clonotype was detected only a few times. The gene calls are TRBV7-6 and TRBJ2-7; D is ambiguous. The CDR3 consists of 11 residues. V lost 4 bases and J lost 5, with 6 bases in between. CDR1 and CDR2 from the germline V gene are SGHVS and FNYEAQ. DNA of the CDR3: TGTGCCAGCAGCTCGGGCGACGAGCAGTACTTC. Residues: CASSSGDEQYF.

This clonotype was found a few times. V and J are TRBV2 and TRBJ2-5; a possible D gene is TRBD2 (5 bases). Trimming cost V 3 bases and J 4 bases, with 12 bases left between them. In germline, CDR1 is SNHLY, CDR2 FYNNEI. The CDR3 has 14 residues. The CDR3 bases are TGTGCCAGCAGTGACGGGGTATTGGTAGAGACCCAGTACTTC. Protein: CASSDGVLVETQYF.

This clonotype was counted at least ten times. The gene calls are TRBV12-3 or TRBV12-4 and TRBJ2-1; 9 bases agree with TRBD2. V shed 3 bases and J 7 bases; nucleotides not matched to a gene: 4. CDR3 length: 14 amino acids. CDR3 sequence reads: CASSFLLAGNEQFF. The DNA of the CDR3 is TGTGCCAGCAGTTTTTTGCTAGCGGGAAATGAGCAGTTCTTC.

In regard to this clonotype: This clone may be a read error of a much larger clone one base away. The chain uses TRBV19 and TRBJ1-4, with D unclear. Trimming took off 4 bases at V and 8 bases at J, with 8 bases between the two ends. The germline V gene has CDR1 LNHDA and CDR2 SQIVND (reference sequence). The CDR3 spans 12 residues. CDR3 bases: TGTGCCAGTAGTACCAAAGGGGAAAAACTGTTTTTT. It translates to CASSTKGEKLFF.

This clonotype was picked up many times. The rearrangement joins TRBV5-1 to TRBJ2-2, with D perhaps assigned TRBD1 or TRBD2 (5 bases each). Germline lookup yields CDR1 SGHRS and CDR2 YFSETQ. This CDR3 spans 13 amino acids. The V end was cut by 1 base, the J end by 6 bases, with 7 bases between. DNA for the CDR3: TGCGCCAGCAGCTTGTTGGGGGCCGGGGAGCTGTTTTTT. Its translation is CASSLLGAGELFF.

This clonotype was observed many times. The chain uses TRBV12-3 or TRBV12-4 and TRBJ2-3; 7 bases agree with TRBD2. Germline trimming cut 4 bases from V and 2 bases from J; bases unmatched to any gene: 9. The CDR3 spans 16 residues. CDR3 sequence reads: CASSSHQAGVTDTQYF. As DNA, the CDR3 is TGTGCCAGCAGTTCACACCAGGCGGGAGTCACAGATACGCAGTATTTT.

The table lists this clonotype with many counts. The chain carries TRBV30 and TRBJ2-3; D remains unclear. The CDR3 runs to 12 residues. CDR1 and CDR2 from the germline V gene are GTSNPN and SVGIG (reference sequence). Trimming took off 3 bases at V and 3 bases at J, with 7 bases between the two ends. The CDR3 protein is CAWREETDTQYF. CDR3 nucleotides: TGTGCCTGGAGAGAAGAAACAGATACGCAGTATTTT.

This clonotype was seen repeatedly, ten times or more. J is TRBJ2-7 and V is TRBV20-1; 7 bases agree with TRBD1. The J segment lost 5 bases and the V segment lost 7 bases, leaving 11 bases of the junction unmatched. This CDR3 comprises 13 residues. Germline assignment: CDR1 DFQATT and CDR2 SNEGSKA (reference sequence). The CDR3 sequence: CSVGQVFGHEQYF. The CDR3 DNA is TGCAGTGTAGGACAGGTCTTCGGGCACGAGCAGTACTTC.

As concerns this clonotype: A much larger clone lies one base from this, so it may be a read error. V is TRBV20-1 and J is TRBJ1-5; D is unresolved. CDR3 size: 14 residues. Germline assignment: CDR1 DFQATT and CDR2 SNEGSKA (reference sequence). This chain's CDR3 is CSASTDGFNKPQHF. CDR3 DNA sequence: TGCAGTGCCTCTACCGACGGATTCAATAAGCCCCAGCATTTT.

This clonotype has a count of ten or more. The CDR3 here is CASSFYPEGSEQYF. CDR3 coding DNA: TGTGCCAGCAGCTTCTACCCCGAAGGGAGCGAGCAGTACTTC. The genes are TRBV7-2 and TRBJ2-7; maybe TRBD2 (5 bases). Germline assignment: CDR1 SGHTA and CDR2 FQGNSA. The CDR3 is 14 residues long. V was trimmed by 3 bases and J by 6 bases, leaving 15 bases between them.

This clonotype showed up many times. CDR3 sequence (DNA): TGTGCCAGCAGACTGGACAGGGGCACCGGGGAGCTGTTTTTT. Amino acid sequence: CASRLDRGTGELFF. V is TRBV27 and J is TRBJ2-2; 9 bases agree with TRBD1. Germline loops: CDR1 MNHEY, CDR2 SMNVEV (reference sequence). The CDR3 sequence is 14 residues long. The trim removed 6 bases at V and 4 bases at J, leaving 3 bases unmatched.

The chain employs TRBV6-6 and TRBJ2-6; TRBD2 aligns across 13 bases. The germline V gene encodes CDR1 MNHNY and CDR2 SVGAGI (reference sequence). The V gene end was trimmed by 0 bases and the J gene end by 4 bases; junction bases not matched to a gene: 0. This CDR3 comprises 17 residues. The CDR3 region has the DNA TGTGCCAGCAGTTACTCGACTAGCGGGAGGGGGGCCAACGTCCTGACTTTC. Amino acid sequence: CASSYSTSGRGANVLTF.

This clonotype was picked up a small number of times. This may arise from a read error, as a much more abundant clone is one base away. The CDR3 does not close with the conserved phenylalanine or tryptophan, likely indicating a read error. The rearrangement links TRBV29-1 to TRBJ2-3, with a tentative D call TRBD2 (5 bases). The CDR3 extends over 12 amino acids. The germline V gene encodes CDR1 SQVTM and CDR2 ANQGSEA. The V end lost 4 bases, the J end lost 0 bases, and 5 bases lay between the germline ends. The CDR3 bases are TGCAGCGTTGGAGGGAGCACAGATACGCAGTATTCT. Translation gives CSVGGSTDTQYS.

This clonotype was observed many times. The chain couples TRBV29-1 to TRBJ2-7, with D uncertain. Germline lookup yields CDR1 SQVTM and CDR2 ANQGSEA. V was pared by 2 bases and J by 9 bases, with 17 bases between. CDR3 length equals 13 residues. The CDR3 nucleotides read TGCAGCGTTGAACGATCAGAGGTCCCCGGGCAGTACTTC. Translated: CSVERSEVPGQYF.

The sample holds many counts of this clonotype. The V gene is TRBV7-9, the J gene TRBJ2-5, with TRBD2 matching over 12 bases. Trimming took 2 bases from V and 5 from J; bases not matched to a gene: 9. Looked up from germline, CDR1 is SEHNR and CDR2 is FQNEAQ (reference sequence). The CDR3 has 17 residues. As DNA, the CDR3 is TGTGCCAGCAGCTTAAGGACGACTAGCGGGAGAGGGGAGACCCAGTACTTC. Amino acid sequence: CASSLRTTSGRGETQYF. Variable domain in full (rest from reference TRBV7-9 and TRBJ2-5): DTGVSQNPRHKITKRGQNVTFRCDPISEHNRLYWYRQTLGQGPEFLTYFQNEAQLEKSRLLSDRFSAERPKGSFSTLEIQRTEQGDSAMYLCASSLRTTSGRGETQYFGPGTRLLVL.

CDR3 sequence: CASRRPGGQGFYEQYF. The CDR3 nucleotides read TGTGCCAGCAGACGGCCCGGGGGACAGGGGTTCTACGAGCAGTACTTC. This chain connects TRBV28 to TRBJ2-7, with 10 nucleotides matching TRBD1. This CDR3 region has 16 residues. J lost 3 bases, V lost 6 bases, and 11 bases had no gene match. CDR1 is MDHEN, CDR2 SYDVKM, per germline.

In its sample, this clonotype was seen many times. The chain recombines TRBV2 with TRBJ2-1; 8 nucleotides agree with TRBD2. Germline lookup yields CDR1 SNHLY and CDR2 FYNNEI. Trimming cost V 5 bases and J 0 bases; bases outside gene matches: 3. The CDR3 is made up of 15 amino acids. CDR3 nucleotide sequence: TGTGCCAGCAGTCAGAGCGGGAGCTCCTACAATGAGCAGTTCTTC. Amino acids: CASSQSGSSYNEQFF.

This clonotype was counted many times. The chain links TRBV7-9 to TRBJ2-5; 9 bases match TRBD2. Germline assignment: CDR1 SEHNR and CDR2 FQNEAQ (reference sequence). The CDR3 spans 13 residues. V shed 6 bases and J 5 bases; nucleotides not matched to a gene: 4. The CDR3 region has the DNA TGTGCCAGCAGGGGACTAGCTGTGGAGACCCAGTACTTC. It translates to CASRGLAVETQYF.

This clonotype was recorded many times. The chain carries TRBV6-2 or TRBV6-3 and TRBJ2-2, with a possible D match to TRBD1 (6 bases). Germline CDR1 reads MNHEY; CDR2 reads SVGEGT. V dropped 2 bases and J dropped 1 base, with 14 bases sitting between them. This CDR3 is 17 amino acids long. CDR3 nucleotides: TGTGCCAGCAGTTACGACATTGGCAGGGGGAACACCGGGGAGCTGTTTTTT. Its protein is CASSYDIGRGNTGELFF.

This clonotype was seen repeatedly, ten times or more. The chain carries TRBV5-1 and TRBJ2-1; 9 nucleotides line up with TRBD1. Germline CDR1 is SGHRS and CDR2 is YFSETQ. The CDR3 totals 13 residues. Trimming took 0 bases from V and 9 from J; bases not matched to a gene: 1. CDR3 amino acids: CASSLGTGVEQFF. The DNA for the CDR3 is TGCGCCAGCAGCTTGGGGACAGGGGTTGAGCAGTTCTTC.